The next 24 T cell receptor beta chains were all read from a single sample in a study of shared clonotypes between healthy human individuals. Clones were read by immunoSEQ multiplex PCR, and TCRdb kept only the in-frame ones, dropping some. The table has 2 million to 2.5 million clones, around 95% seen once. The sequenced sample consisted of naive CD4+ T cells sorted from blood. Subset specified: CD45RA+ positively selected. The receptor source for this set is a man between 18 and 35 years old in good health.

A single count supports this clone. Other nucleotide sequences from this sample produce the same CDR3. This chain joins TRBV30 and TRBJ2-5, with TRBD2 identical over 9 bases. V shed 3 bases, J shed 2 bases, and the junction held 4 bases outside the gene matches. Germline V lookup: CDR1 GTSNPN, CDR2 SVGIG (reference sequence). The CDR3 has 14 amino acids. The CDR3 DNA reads TGTGCCTGGAGGTTAGCGGGAGCTCAAGAGACCCAGTACTTC. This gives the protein CAWRLAGAQETQYF.

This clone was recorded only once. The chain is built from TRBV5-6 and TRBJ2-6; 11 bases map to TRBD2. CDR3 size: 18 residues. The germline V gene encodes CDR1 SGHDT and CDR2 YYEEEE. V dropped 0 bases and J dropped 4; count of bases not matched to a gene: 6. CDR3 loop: CASSLVLAGVKGANVLTF. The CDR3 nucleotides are TGTGCCAGCAGCTTGGTACTAGCGGGAGTGAAAGGGGCCAACGTCCTGACTTTC.

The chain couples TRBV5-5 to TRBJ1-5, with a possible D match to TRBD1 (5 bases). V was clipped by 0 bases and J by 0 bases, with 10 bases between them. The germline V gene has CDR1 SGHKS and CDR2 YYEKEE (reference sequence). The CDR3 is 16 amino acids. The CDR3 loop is CASSLGGEYSNQPQHF. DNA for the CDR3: TGTGCCAGCAGCTTGGGGGGCGAGTATAGCAATCAGCCCCAGCATTTT.

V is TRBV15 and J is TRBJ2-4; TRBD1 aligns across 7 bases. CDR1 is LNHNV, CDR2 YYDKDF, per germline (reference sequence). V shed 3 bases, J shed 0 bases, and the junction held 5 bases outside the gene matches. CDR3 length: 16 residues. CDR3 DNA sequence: TGTGCCACCAGCAGCGGGGACAGCCTAGCCAAAAACATTCAGTACTTC. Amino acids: CATSSGDSLAKNIQYF.

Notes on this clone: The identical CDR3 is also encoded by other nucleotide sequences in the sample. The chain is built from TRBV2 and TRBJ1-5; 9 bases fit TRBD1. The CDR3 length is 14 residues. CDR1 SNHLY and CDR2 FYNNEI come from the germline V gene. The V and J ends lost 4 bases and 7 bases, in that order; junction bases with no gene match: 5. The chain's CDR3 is CASSGQGGGQPQHF. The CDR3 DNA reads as TGTGCCAGCAGTGGACAGGGGGGAGGGCAGCCCCAGCATTTT.

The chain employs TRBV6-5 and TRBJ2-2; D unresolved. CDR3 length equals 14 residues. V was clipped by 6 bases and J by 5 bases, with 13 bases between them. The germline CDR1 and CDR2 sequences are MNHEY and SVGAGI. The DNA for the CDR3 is TGTGCCAGCAGACAGAGAGGTGGGACCGGGGAGCTGTTTTTT. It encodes CASRQRGGTGELFF.

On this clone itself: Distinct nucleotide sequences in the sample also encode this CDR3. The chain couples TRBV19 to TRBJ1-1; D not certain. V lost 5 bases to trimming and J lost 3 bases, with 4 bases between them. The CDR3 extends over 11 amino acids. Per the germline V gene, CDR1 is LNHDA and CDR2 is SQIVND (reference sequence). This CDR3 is CASSRYTEAFF. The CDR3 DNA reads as TGTGCCAGTAGTCGCTACACTGAAGCTTTCTTT.

The CDR3 coding sequence is TGTGCCAGCAGCGCCAGACAGGGCCACACTGAAGCTTTCTTT. It is translated as CASSARQGHTEAFF. The J gene is TRBJ1-1, the V gene TRBV7-2, with 7 bases identical to TRBD1. This CDR3 is 14 amino acids long. V lost 5 bases, J lost 3 bases, and 6 bases stayed unmatched. Looked up from germline, CDR1 is SGHTA and CDR2 is FQGNSA. Full variable domain (rest looked up from reference TRBV7-2 and TRBJ1-1): GAGVSQSPSNKVTEKGKDVELRCDPISGHTALYWYRQSLGQGLEFLIYFQGNSAPDKSGLPSDRFSAERTGGSVSTLTIQRTQQEDSAVYLCASSARQGHTEAFFGQGTRLTVV.

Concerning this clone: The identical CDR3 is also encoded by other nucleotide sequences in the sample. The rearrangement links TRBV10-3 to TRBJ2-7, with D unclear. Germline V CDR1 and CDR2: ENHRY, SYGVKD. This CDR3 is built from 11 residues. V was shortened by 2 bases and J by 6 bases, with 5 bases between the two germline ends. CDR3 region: CAISEPGEQYF. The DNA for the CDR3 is TGTGCCATCAGTGAGCCGGGCGAGCAGTACTTC.

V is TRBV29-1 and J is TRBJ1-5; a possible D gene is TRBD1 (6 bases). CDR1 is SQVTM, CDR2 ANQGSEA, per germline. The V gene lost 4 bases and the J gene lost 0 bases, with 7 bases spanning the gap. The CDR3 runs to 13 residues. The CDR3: CSVVQGSNQPQHF. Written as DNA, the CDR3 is TGCAGCGTTGTACAGGGTAGCAATCAGCCCCAGCATTTT.

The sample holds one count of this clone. The CDR3 region has the DNA TGTGCCAGCAGCTTGGTCCGTCCGGGAAGCTCCTATAATTCACCCCTCCACTTT. This sequence encodes CASSLVRPGSSYNSPLHF. The chain combines TRBV5-6 with TRBJ1-6; D gene uncertain. This CDR3 region has 18 residues. CDR1 and CDR2 from the germline V gene are SGHDT and YYEEEE. V shed 0 bases and J shed 0 bases, with 13 bases lying between them.

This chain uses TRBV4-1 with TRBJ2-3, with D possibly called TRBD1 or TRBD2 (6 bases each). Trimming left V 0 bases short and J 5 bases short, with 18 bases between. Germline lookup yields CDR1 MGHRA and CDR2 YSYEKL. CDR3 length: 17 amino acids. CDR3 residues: CASSQEGLGGRGDTQYF. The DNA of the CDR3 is TGCGCCAGCAGCCAAGAGGGTCTGGGGGGCCGGGGAGATACGCAGTATTTT.

CDR3 sequence reads: CAWSPPTGWPGELFF. CDR3 bases: TGTGCCTGGAGTCCCCCGACAGGGTGGCCCGGGGAGCTGTTTTTT. J is TRBJ2-2 and V is TRBV30; 7 bases fit TRBD1. CDR1 and CDR2 (germline): GTSNPN, SVGIG (reference sequence). The CDR3 sequence is 15 residues long. The trim removed 2 bases at V and 6 bases at J, leaving 9 bases unmatched.

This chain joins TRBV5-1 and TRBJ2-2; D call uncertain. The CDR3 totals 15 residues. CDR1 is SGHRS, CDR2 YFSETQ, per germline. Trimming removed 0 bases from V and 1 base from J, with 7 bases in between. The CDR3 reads CASSLDSLNTGELFF. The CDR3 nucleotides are TGCGCCAGCAGCTTGGACAGCCTGAACACCGGGGAGCTGTTTTTT. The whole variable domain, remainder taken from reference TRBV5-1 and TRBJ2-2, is KAGVTQTPRYLIKTRGQQVTLSCSPISGHRSVSWYQQTPGQGLQFLFEYFSETQRNKGNFPGRFSGRQFSNSRSEMNVSTLELGDSALYLCASSLDSLNTGELFFGEGSRLTVL.

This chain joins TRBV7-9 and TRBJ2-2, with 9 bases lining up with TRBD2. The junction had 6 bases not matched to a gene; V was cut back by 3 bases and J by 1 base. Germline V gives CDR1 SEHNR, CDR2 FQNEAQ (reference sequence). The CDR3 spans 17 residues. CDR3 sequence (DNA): TGTGCCAGCAGCTTTCCGCGGGAGGGCCGGAACACCGGGGAGCTGTTTTTT. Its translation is CASSFPREGRNTGELFF. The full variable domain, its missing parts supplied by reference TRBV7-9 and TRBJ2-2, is DTGVSQNPRHKITKRGQNVTFRCDPISEHNRLYWYRQTLGQGPEFLTYFQNEAQLEKSRLLSDRFSAERPKGSFSTLEIQRTEQGDSAMYLCASSFPREGRNTGELFFGEGSRLTVL.

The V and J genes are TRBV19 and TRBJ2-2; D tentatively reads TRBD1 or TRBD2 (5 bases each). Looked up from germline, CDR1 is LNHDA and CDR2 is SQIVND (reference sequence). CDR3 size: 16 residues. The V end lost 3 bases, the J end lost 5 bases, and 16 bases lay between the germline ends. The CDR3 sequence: CASSIGRGVWTGELFF. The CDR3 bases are TGTGCCAGTAGTATCGGTCGAGGGGTCTGGACCGGGGAGCTGTTTTTT.

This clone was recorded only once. CDR3 DNA: TGCGCCAGCAGCTTGTCCGACGAGCAGTACTTC. This sequence encodes CASSLSDEQYF. The chain joins TRBV5-1 to TRBJ2-7; D not resolved. CDR3 length: 11 residues. Germline CDR1 and CDR2: SGHRS and YFSETQ. Trimming removed 1 base from V and 5 bases from J, with 4 bases in between.

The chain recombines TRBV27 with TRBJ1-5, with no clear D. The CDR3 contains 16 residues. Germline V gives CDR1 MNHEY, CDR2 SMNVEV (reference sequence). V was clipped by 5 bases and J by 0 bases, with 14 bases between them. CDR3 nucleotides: TGTGCCAGCAGTACAAACAAGGACTATAGCAATCAGCCCCAGCATTTT. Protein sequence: CASSTNKDYSNQPQHF.

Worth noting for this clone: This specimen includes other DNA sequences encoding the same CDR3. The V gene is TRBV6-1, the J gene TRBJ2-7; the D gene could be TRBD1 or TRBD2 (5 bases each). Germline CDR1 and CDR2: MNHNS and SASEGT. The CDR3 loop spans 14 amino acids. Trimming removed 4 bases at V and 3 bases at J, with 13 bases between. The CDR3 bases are TGTGCCAGCAGTGGCCAGGGAGTCAGCTACGAGCAGTACTTC. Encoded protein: CASSGQGVSYEQYF.

CDR3 in amino acids: CASSLSGWTGALNTEAFF. CDR3 DNA sequence: TGCGCCAGCAGCTTGTCGGGTTGGACAGGGGCCTTGAACACTGAAGCTTTCTTT. The rearrangement links TRBV5-1 to TRBJ1-1; 9 bases line up with TRBD1. Trimming at V came to 1 base and at J to 0 bases, leaving 10 bases not matched to a gene. Per germline, CDR1 SGHRS and CDR2 YFSETQ. This CDR3 is built from 18 residues.

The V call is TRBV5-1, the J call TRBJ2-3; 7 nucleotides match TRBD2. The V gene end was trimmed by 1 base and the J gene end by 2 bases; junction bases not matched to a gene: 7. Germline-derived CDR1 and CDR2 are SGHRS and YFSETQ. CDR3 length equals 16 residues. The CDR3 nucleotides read TGCGCCAGCAGCTTGTCCCCTAGCGGAGTCACAGATACGCAGTATTTT. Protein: CASSLSPSGVTDTQYF.

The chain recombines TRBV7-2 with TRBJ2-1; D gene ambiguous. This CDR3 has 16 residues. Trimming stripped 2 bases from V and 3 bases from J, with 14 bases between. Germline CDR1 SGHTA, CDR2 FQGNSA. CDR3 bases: TGTGCCAGCAGCTTATCTCTATTTGGAAGCTACAATGAGCAGTTCTTC. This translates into CASSLSLFGSYNEQFF.

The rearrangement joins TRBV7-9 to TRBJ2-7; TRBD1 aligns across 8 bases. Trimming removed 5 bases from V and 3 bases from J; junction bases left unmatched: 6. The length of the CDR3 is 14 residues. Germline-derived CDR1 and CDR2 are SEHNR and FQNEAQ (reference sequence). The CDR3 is CASSTDRAGYEQYF. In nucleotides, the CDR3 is TGTGCCAGCAGCACGGACAGGGCAGGCTACGAGCAGTACTTC.

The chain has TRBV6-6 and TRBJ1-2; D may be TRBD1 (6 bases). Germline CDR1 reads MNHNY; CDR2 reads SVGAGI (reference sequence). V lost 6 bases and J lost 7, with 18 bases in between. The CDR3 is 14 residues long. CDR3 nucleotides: TGTGCCAGCAGCTCCACCGGGACACGGTTTGGCTACACCTTC. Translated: CASSSTGTRFGYTF.